Each of the 20 T cell receptor beta chains below was sequenced from the same sample in a study of cytomegalovirus exposure and HLA in healthy donors. TCRdb keeps only in-frame clones here, not all; method: immunoSEQ multiplex PCR. The table records some 120,000 clones, over 85% of them present only once. Sequencing was performed on PBMCs. These TCRs come from a woman in her late teens or twenties in good health and CMV-seronegative.

The chain recombines TRBV9 with TRBJ2-7; TRBD1 agrees at 7 bases. The V gene end was trimmed by 0 bases and the J gene end by 4 bases; junction bases not matched to a gene: 4. The CDR3 is made up of 14 amino acids. Germline V CDR1 and CDR2: SGDLS, YYNGEE. CDR3 nucleotides: TGTGCCAGCAGCGTAGCCGGGACAGCTTACGAGCAGTACTTC. Amino acids: CASSVAGTAYEQYF.

The V call is TRBV10-3, the J call TRBJ2-2; 8 bases line up with TRBD2. The CDR3 totals 16 residues. Trimming took 0 bases from V and 7 from J; bases not matched to a gene: 7. Germline CDR1 is ENHRY and CDR2 is SYGVKD. This chain's CDR3 is CAISESSGSDGGELFF. CDR3 DNA sequence: TGTGCCATCAGTGAGTCCAGCGGGAGTGACGGCGGGGAGCTGTTTTTT.

CDR3 coding DNA: TGTGCCAGCAGCGGGGGGACTAGCGGGGTCTTCGGCTACGAGCAGTACTTC. Protein: CASSGGTSGVFGYEQYF. The J gene is TRBJ2-7, the V gene TRBV9, with 13 bases that match TRBD2. V shed 3 bases and J 3 bases; nucleotides not matched to a gene: 9. Germline assignment: CDR1 SGDLS and CDR2 YYNGEE. The CDR3 length is 17 residues.

The genes are TRBV25-1 and TRBJ2-3; D is perhaps TRBD1 (5 bases). Germline V gene sequence: CDR1 MGHDK, CDR2 SYGVNS. There are 15 residues in the CDR3. V dropped 4 bases and J dropped 0 bases, with 11 bases sitting between them. CDR3 nucleotide sequence: TGTGCCAGCAGTGGGGGCTCAGACAGCACAGATACGCAGTATTTT. It specifies CASSGGSDSTDTQYF. The full variable domain, its missing parts supplied by reference TRBV25-1 and TRBJ2-3, is EADIYQTPRYLVIGTGKKITLECSQTMGHDKMYWYQQDPGMELHLIHYSYGVNSTEKGDLSSESTVSRIRTEHFPLTLESARPSHTSQYLCASSGGSDSTDTQYFGPGTRLTVL.

V usage is TRBV5-1 and J usage is TRBJ2-7; D is unresolved. V was trimmed by 2 bases and J by 2 bases, leaving 8 bases between them. This CDR3 comprises 13 residues. Germline CDR1 reads SGHRS; CDR2 reads YFSETQ. The CDR3 bases are TGCGCCAGCAGCTTTGGCGGTACCTACGAGCAGTACTTC. Translated, it gives CASSFGGTYEQYF.

This clone was observed many times. The V and J genes are TRBV28 and TRBJ2-2; TRBD1 agrees at 8 bases. Germline CDR1 is MDHEN and CDR2 is SYDVKM. The CDR3 sequence is 16 residues long. V lost 1 base to trimming and J lost 2 bases; unmatched junction nucleotides: 3. Written as DNA, the CDR3 is TGTGCCAGCAGTTTATTACAGGGGGATAACACCGGGGAGCTGTTTTTT. Amino acids: CASSLLQGDNTGELFF.

V is TRBV12-5 and J is TRBJ2-1; 9 positions agree with TRBD2. V lost 6 bases to trimming and J lost 6 bases; unmatched junction nucleotides: 6. The CDR3 sequence is 14 residues long. The germline CDR1 and CDR2 sequences are LGHNT and FRNRAP. The CDR3 is CASGLSGRRNEQFF. CDR3 nucleotides: TGTGCTAGTGGCCTTAGCGGGAGACGCAATGAGCAGTTCTTC. Variable domain in full (rest from reference TRBV12-5 and TRBJ2-1): DARVTQTPRHKVTEMGQEVTMRCQPILGHNTVFWYRQTMMQGLELLAYFRNRAPLDDSGMPKDRFSAEMPDATLATLKIQPSEPRDSAVYFCASGLSGRRNEQFFGPGTRLTVL.

V usage is TRBV11-2 and J usage is TRBJ2-5; 11 nucleotides align to TRBD2. Germline V gene data show CDR1 as SGHAT and CDR2 as FQNNGV. The V gene end was trimmed by 5 bases and the J gene end by 5 bases; junction bases not matched to a gene: 7. CDR3 length equals 15 residues. The CDR3 coding sequence is TGTGCCAGCAGCCCTCTAGCGGGGGGCGGGGAGACCCAGTACTTC. Its protein is CASSPLAGGGETQYF. The full variable domain, its missing parts supplied by reference TRBV11-2 and TRBJ2-5, is EAGVAQSPRYKIIEKRQSVAFWCNPISGHATLYWYQQILGQGPKLLIQFQNNGVVDDSQLPKDRFSAERLKGVDSTLKIQPAKLEDSAVYLCASSPLAGGGETQYFGPGTRLLVL.

The chain uses TRBV7-9 and TRBJ1-1; 7 bases line up with TRBD1. Per germline, CDR1 SEHNR and CDR2 FQNEAQ (reference sequence). V was clipped by 1 base and J by 0 bases; unmatched bases: 5. This CDR3 is 16 amino acids long. The chain's CDR3 is CASSLGQGLVNTEAFF. The CDR3, as DNA: TGTGCCAGCAGCTTAGGACAGGGTTTAGTGAACACTGAAGCTTTCTTT.

V and J are TRBV19 and TRBJ2-2, with D possibly being TRBD2 (6 bases). This CDR3 is 15 amino acids long. Germline V gives CDR1 LNHDA, CDR2 SQIVND (reference sequence). Deletions cut 10 bases from V and 5 bases from J, with 20 bases between. DNA of the CDR3: TGTGCCACATACCCGGGACTCCCAGGGACCGGGGAGCTGTTTTTT. This codes for CATYPGLPGTGELFF.

DNA for the CDR3: TGTGCCAGCAGCCAAGATCTGGGACAGGGGGCTAGTTCTGGAAACACCATATATTTT. Translated, it gives CASSQDLGQGASSGNTIYF. This chain joins TRBV4-2 and TRBJ1-3, with TRBD1 matching over 12 bases. The CDR3 runs to 19 residues. V shed 0 bases and J 1 base; nucleotides not matched to a gene: 7. From germline, CDR1 is LGHNA and CDR2 YNFKEQ.

V and J are TRBV5-1 and TRBJ1-1; weak D call: TRBD1 (5 bases). Trimming took off 5 bases at V and 1 base at J, with 9 bases between the two ends. Germline V CDR1 and CDR2: SGHRS, YFSETQ. The length of the CDR3 is 13 residues. The CDR3 loop is CASRRDRNTEAFF. The CDR3 DNA reads as TGCGCCAGCAGGCGTGACAGGAACACTGAAGCTTTCTTT.

This clone was detected only once. The rearrangement links TRBV6-1 to TRBJ2-7; 14 bases fit TRBD2. After removal of 7 bases from V and 5 bases from J, the junction contained 7 bases not matched to a gene. Germline V lookup: CDR1 MNHNS, CDR2 SASEGT. This CDR3 comprises 15 residues. The CDR3 DNA follows: TGTGCCAGCAAGGGACTAGCGGGAGTGTTAAACGAGCAGTACTTC. Amino acids: CASKGLAGVLNEQYF.

The chain joins TRBV28 to TRBJ2-1; 7 nucleotides align to TRBD2. Per the germline V gene, CDR1 is MDHEN and CDR2 is SYDVKM. The length of the CDR3 is 15 residues. V trimming: 4 bases; J trimming: 8 bases; junction bases outside the gene matches: 11. The CDR3 here is CASSSTTSWDYEQFF. Here the CDR3 DNA reads TGTGCCAGCAGTTCAACGACTAGCTGGGACTATGAGCAGTTCTTC.

This clone was seen once. This chain joins TRBV2 and TRBJ2-5; 7 bases match TRBD2. This CDR3 is built from 15 residues. Trimming removed 2 bases from V and 2 bases from J; junction bases left unmatched: 5. Germline CDR1 reads SNHLY; CDR2 reads FYNNEI. In nucleotides, the CDR3 is TGTGCCAGCAGTGAATCGCGGGGGAGGCAAGAGACCCAGTACTTC. It specifies CASSESRGRQETQYF.

This chain joins TRBV30 and TRBJ1-1; 7 positions match TRBD1. The J segment lost 4 bases and the V segment lost 3 bases, leaving 8 bases of the junction unmatched. CDR1 and CDR2 from the germline V gene are GTSNPN and SVGIG (reference sequence). The CDR3 contains 14 residues. The CDR3 loop reads CAWRAGGRATEAFF. The CDR3 region has the DNA TGTGCCTGGAGGGCAGGGGGGAGAGCCACTGAAGCTTTCTTT.

There are many counts of this clone. The V call is TRBV5-1, the J call TRBJ2-5, with TRBD2 identical over 9 bases. J lost 5 bases, V lost 4 bases, and 9 bases had no gene match. The CDR3 runs to 15 residues. The germline CDR1 and CDR2 sequences are SGHRS and YFSETQ. The CDR3: CASSPGGGAWETQYF. The CDR3 bases are TGCGCCAGCAGCCCCGGCGGGGGGGCCTGGGAGACCCAGTACTTC.

V and J are TRBV15 and TRBJ2-1; 7 bases are shared with TRBD1. Germline assignment: CDR1 LNHNV and CDR2 YYDKDF (reference sequence). The junction had 14 bases not matched to a gene; V was cut back by 8 bases and J by 1 base. There are 17 residues in the CDR3. The CDR3 nucleotides read TGTGCCACCCACAGAGGGGGCCAGGGGTATTCCTACAATGAGCAGTTCTTC. This translates into CATHRGGQGYSYNEQFF.

The rearrangement links TRBV9 to TRBJ2-1, with D maybe TRBD1 (5 bases). Germline CDR1 is SGDLS and CDR2 is YYNGEE. The CDR3 has 14 amino acids. V lost 4 bases and J lost 5, with 13 bases in between. The CDR3 sequence: CASSFEPQDNEQFF. Here the CDR3 DNA reads TGTGCCAGCAGCTTTGAACCACAGGACAATGAGCAGTTCTTC.

The rearrangement joins TRBV2 to TRBJ2-1, with 9 bases that match TRBD2. Trimming at V came to 4 bases and at J to 9 bases, leaving 4 bases not matched to a gene. The CDR3 contains 13 residues. Per the germline V gene, CDR1 is SNHLY and CDR2 is FYNNEI. CDR3 nucleotides: TGTGCCAGCAGTGCGCGGGAGGGCGGTGAGCAGTTCTTC. Translation: CASSAREGGEQFF.